The 20 T cell receptor beta chains below all came from one sample that was sequenced in a study of breast tumors, draining lymph nodes, adjacent tissues (dated by TCRdb to about 2016). Library preparation used multiplex PCR. The data were produced on an Illumina HiSeq 2000. TCRdb's own reprocessing of the public reads used fastp at Q25 and MiXCR and kept productive beta chains. Each CDR3 protein appears once, grouped with its most common genes and DNA. The sample table shows about 180,000 distinct CDR3 sequences, and 30% to 35% are seen once. Clones ranked in the top ten supply 3.5% to 4.5% of the sample. The lymph node samples were taken from the axillary draining lymph nodes of breast cancer patients. Material for sequencing was axillary lymph node tissue. The source of these receptors is a female donor with breast cancer. Some clones in this sample may be carry-over from other donors' samples.

On this clonotype itself: This clone may be a read error of a much larger clone one base away. The chain links TRBV12-3 or TRBV12-4 to TRBJ2-7; 8 positions agree with TRBD1. The CDR3 contains 13 residues. J was trimmed by 6 bases and V by 5 bases; bases with no gene match: 6. CDR3 nucleotide sequence: TGTGCCAGCAGTAGCCAGGGGGCCGTCGAGCAGTACTTC. Translating it yields CASSSQGAVEQYF.

This clonotype was seen many times. The V gene is TRBV19, the J gene TRBJ2-7; 10 positions match TRBD1. The germline CDR1 and CDR2 sequences are LNHDA and SQIVND (reference sequence). The CDR3 runs to 16 residues. V shed 1 base and J 0 bases; nucleotides not matched to a gene: 3. CDR3 in amino acids: CASSIGTGGPSYEQYF. Here the CDR3 DNA reads TGTGCCAGTAGTATAGGGACAGGGGGGCCCTCCTACGAGCAGTACTTC. Using reference TRBV19 and TRBJ2-7 for the parts outside the CDR3, the full variable domain is DGGITQSPKYLFRKEGQNVTLSCEQNLNHDAMYWYRQDPGQGLRLIYYSQIVNDFQKGDIAEGYSVSREKKESFPLTVTSAQKNPTAFYLCASSIGTGGPSYEQYFGPGTRLTVT.

V and J are TRBV5-8 and TRBJ2-3; 8 bases are a match to TRBD2. This CDR3 region has 16 residues. V lost 7 bases, J lost 11 bases, and 21 bases stayed unmatched. The germline V gene has CDR1 SGHTS and CDR2 YDEGEE. CDR3: CASLETGTRLYNEQYF. In DNA form, the CDR3 reads TGTGCCAGCTTGGAGACCGGGACTAGGCTGTACAATGAGCAGTATTTT. The full variable domain, with the rest looked up from reference TRBV5-8 and TRBJ2-3, is EAGVTQSPTHLIKTRGQQATLRCSPISGHTSVYWYQQALGLGLQFLLWYDEGEERNRGNFPPRFSGRQFPNYSSELNVNALELEDSALYLCASLETGTRLYNEQYFGPGTRLTVL.

In this sample, this clonotype turned up many times. V gene TRBV14 combines with J gene TRBJ2-7; 10 bases line up with TRBD2. The V segment lost 1 base and the J segment 2 bases; nucleotides outside the gene matches: 8. CDR3 length: 17 residues. From germline, CDR1 is SGHDN and CDR2 FVKESK. The CDR3 nucleotides are TGTGCCAGCAGCCAAGTCCCTAGCGGGAGAGGAACCTACGAGCAGTACTTC. The encoded protein is CASSQVPSGRGTYEQYF. The full variable domain, its missing parts supplied by reference TRBV14 and TRBJ2-7, is EAGVTQFPSHSVIEKGQTVTLRCDPISGHDNLYWYRRVMGKEIKFLLHFVKESKQDESGMPNNRFLAERTGGTYSTLKVQPAELEDSGVYFCASSQVPSGRGTYEQYFGPGTRLTVT.

The chain joins TRBV10-3 to TRBJ1-1; D unclear. CDR1 is ENHRY and CDR2 is SYGVKD in the germline V gene. The length of the CDR3 is 13 residues. V lost 4 bases and J 1 base, leaving 7 bases between the germline ends. CDR3 region: CAISVQSNTEAFF. CDR3 sequence (DNA): TGTGCCATCAGTGTACAATCGAACACTGAAGCTTTCTTT.

Turning to this clonotype: A much larger clone differs from this one at a single base, so this may be a read error. The rearrangement links TRBV11-1 to TRBJ2-7; 8 nucleotides line up with TRBD1. This CDR3 is built from 15 residues. Germline CDR1 is SGHAT and CDR2 is FQDESV (reference sequence). CDR3 sequence reads: CASGLGPGGLYEQYF. CDR3 nucleotides: TGTGCCAGCGGCTTAGGCCCAGGGGGCCTCTACGAGCAGTACTTC.

This clonotype was recorded a few times. This chain uses TRBV27 with TRBJ2-5, with D maybe TRBD1 (7 bases). Trimming pared 3 bases from V and 7 bases from J, leaving 18 bases between. This CDR3 region has 15 residues. The V gene's germline CDR1 is MNHEY and CDR2 SMNVEV (reference sequence). The CDR3 DNA reads as TGTGCCAGCAGTTTGTACTCAGGGGGGATGGCGACCCAGTACTTC. Encoded protein: CASSLYSGGMATQYF.

This clonotype was observed many times. This chain links TRBV29-1 with TRBJ2-1; 8 nucleotides agree with TRBD2. The CDR3 is 12 residues long. Germline V CDR1 and CDR2: SQVTM, ANQGSEA. The CDR3 sequence: CSGGLAGYEQFF. The CDR3 DNA is TGCAGTGGTGGATTAGCGGGGTATGAGCAGTTCTTC.

This clonotype was counted many times. The V call is TRBV20-1, the J call TRBJ2-3; 8 bases fit TRBD1. This CDR3 contains 13 residues. V shed 6 bases and J 5 bases; nucleotides not matched to a gene: 7. Germline CDR1 is DFQATT and CDR2 is SNEGSKA (reference sequence). The CDR3 loop is CSAFKTGEDTQYF. CDR3 sequence (DNA): TGCAGTGCCTTTAAGACAGGGGAAGATACGCAGTATTTT.

This clonotype occurred many times. This chain uses TRBV19 with TRBJ1-4, with D unclear. The ends were cut back, 4 bases at V and 8 bases at J, with 11 bases in the middle. Germline-derived CDR1 and CDR2 are LNHDA and SQIVND (reference sequence). The CDR3 is made up of 13 amino acids. In DNA, the CDR3 is TGTGCCAGTAGTACCCCAGAGCGGGAAAAACTGTTTTTT. Its translation: CASSTPEREKLFF.

This clonotype has a count of ten or more. The chain is built from TRBV11-1 and TRBJ2-3; D is possibly TRBD1 or TRBD2 (6 bases each). CDR3 size: 16 residues. Looked up from germline, CDR1 is SGHAT and CDR2 is FQDESV (reference sequence). V lost 3 bases and J 0 bases, leaving 13 bases between the germline ends. The CDR3 coding sequence is TGTGCCAGCAGCTTCAAAGGGGGGCACAGCACAGATACGCAGTATTTT. This translates into CASSFKGGHSTDTQYF.

Note on this clonotype: This could be a read error, since a much larger clone is one nucleotide away. The chain employs TRBV6-1 and TRBJ2-7; 7 bases match TRBD1. The V segment lost 5 bases and the J segment 0 bases; nucleotides outside the gene matches: 7. CDR1 and CDR2 (germline): MNHNS, SASEGT. The CDR3 runs to 15 residues. The CDR3 protein is CASSRDRAISYEQYF. The CDR3 bases are TGTGCCAGCAGTCGTGACAGGGCCATCTCCTACGAGCAGTACTTC.

This clonotype has ten or more counts. An end of the junction differs from the germline gene, which may be a read error. The chain joins TRBV6-5 to TRBJ2-2; D perhaps matches TRBD2 (5 bases). This CDR3 has 14 amino acids. CDR1 and CDR2 from the germline V gene are MNHEY and SVGAGI. The CDR3 loop reads CASSYKWNTGELFF. The DNA of the CDR3 is TGTGCCAGCAGTTACAAGTGGAACACCGGGGAACTGTTTTTT.

This clonotype was observed many times. The rearrangement joins TRBV7-3 to TRBJ2-5; maybe TRBD2 (6 bases). Germline loops: CDR1 SGHTA, CDR2 FQGTGA. V was cut by 1 base and J by 0 bases, with 12 bases left in between. This CDR3 is built from 16 residues. In nucleotides, the CDR3 is TGTGCCAGCAGCTTAAATAGCGGAGAGTACCAAGAGACCCAGTACTTC. The encoded protein is CASSLNSGEYQETQYF.

This clonotype was counted only a few times. The CDR3 protein is CASSRPDRVRGNEQFF. CDR3 bases: TGTGCCAGCAGTCGACCGGACAGGGTAAGGGGCAATGAGCAGTTCTTC. The chain recombines TRBV6-6 with TRBJ2-1; 8 bases are shared with TRBD1. Trimming removed 5 bases from V and 6 bases from J; junction bases left unmatched: 12. CDR1 is MNHNY and CDR2 is SVGAGI in the germline V gene (reference sequence). This CDR3 region has 16 residues.

This clonotype was seen many times. The rearrangement uses TRBV4-2 and TRBJ2-7; 9 nucleotides align to TRBD2. Looked up from germline, CDR1 is LGHNA and CDR2 is YNFKEQ. V lost 5 bases, J lost 5 bases, and 7 bases stayed unmatched. There are 14 residues in the CDR3. This CDR3 reads CASSLAGEIDEQYF. The CDR3 DNA is TGTGCCAGCAGCTTAGCGGGGGAAATCGACGAGCAGTACTTC.

The genes are TRBV7-9 and TRBJ2-7, with unresolved D. The CDR3 consists of 15 residues. V lost 4 bases to trimming and J lost 1 base, with 14 bases between them. CDR1 is SEHNR and CDR2 is FQNEAQ in the germline V gene (reference sequence). The CDR3 bases are TGTGCCAGCAGCTCCCTGGACGGGCCATCCTACGAGCAGTACTTC. As protein: CASSSLDGPSYEQYF. Variable domain in full (rest from reference TRBV7-9 and TRBJ2-7): DTGVSQNPRHKITKRGQNVTFRCDPISEHNRLYWYRQTLGQGPEFLTYFQNEAQLEKSRLLSDRFSAERPKGSFSTLEIQRTEQGDSAMYLCASSSLDGPSYEQYFGPGTRLTVT.

This clonotype was counted many times. The chain combines TRBV7-9 with TRBJ1-5; D unclear. Germline-derived CDR1 and CDR2 are SEHNR and FQNEAQ (reference sequence). This CDR3 region has 12 residues. Trimming shortened V by 0 bases and J by 6 bases, and 3 bases separated the two germline ends. This CDR3 reads CASSLAGQPQHF. The CDR3 nucleotides read TGTGCCAGCAGCTTAGCAGGTCAGCCCCAGCATTTT.

In its sample, this clonotype was seen a few times. The rearrangement uses TRBV27 and TRBJ1-5; D remains ambiguous. The germline V gene encodes CDR1 MNHEY and CDR2 SMNVEV (reference sequence). The CDR3 has 14 amino acids. The V end was cut by 6 bases, the J end by 2 bases, with 11 bases between. The CDR3 DNA reads TGTGCCAGCAGGATGTTTGATGGCAATCAGCCCCAGCATTTT. Translated, it gives CASRMFDGNQPQHF.

This clonotype was counted only a few times. The rearrangement uses TRBV9 and TRBJ1-1; D ambiguous. Trimming removed 5 bases at V and 0 bases at J, with 17 bases between. The CDR3 is 16 amino acids. Per germline, CDR1 SGDLS and CDR2 YYNGEE. The CDR3 nucleotides are TGTGCCAGCAGTGCCGGGCAACTTCCTCTGAACACTGAAGCTTTCTTT. Translating it yields CASSAGQLPLNTEAFF.